The 5 T cell receptor beta chains below all came from one sample that was sequenced in a study of T-cell reconstitution after alpha-beta-depleted transplantation in children. Unique molecular identifiers were incorporated when the TCRbeta library was constructed. Each CDR3 protein gets one entry after TCRdb re-called the PCR reads with MiXCR. Here the sample spans 550,000 to 600,000 distinct CDR3 sequences, roughly 23% being singletons. This sample comprised PBMCs, mostly from graft donor cells, obtained 360 days after TCRalphabeta/CD19-depleted stem cell transplant. The source of these receptors is a boy in the first two years of life who had a stem cell transplant for acute myeloid leukemia, so the T cells may come from the graft donor.

This clonotype was seen a single time. The rearrangement uses TRBV7-2 and TRBJ2-4; the D gene is possibly TRBD1 (6 bases). The CDR3 has 15 residues. Trimming cost V 4 bases and J 2 bases, with 12 bases left between them. In germline, CDR1 is SGHTA, CDR2 FQGNSA. The CDR3 nucleotides are TGTGCCAGCAGCTCCACAGGGACCTCCAAAAACATTCAGTACTTC. Residues: CASSSTGTSKNIQYF.

This clonotype was observed a handful of times. The chain couples TRBV12-3 or TRBV12-4 to TRBJ2-3; a possible D gene is TRBD1 (5 bases). This CDR3 is 16 amino acids long. Deletions cut 6 bases from V and 0 bases from J, with 16 bases between. The CDR3 DNA reads TGTGCCAGCAGGAAGGACACTGCCACTAGCACAGATACGCAGTATTTT. Translated, it gives CASRKDTATSTDTQYF.

This clonotype was detected many times. This chain uses TRBV7-9 with TRBJ2-3; TRBD2 agrees at 11 bases. The germline V gene encodes CDR1 SEHNR and CDR2 FQNEAQ (reference sequence). V dropped 5 bases and J dropped 10; count of bases not matched to a gene: 14. The CDR3 is 16 residues long. The CDR3 sequence is CASSGVASGGFYAQYF. The CDR3 DNA reads as TGTGCCAGCAGCGGCGTGGCTAGCGGGGGGTTCTATGCGCAGTATTTT.

The chain employs TRBV20-1 and TRBJ2-7; a possible D gene is TRBD1 (6 bases). The CDR3 has 14 amino acids. Trimming cost V 5 bases and J 3 bases, with 17 bases left between them. Germline CDR1 reads DFQATT; CDR2 reads SNEGSKA (reference sequence). CDR3 loop: CSAPGHPTDYEQYF. CDR3 DNA: TGCAGTGCTCCGGGACATCCTACCGACTACGAGCAGTACTTC.

This chain links TRBV3-1 with TRBJ2-1; D is possibly TRBD1 or TRBD2 (5 bases each). V shed 0 bases and J shed 4 bases, with 10 bases lying between them. The CDR3 extends over 15 amino acids. The germline CDR1 and CDR2 sequences are LGHDT and YNNKEL (reference sequence). CDR3 nucleotide sequence: TGTGCCAGCAGCCAAGACTCGAGGGGTTACAATGAGCAGTTCTTC. The encoded protein is CASSQDSRGYNEQFF.